The TCR beta chain described here comes from a study of stem cell transplantation in POMP-related autoinflammatory disease. Germline CDR1 MNHNY, CDR2 SVGAGI (reference sequence). Trimming at V came to 5 bases and at J to 11 bases, leaving 11 bases not matched to a gene. This CDR3 comprises 13 residues. Repertoires were generated with immunoSEQ multiplex PCR, while TCRdb's copy carries only in-frame clones and drops some. The sample shows some 31,000 clones, approximately 86% of them seen only once. This rearrangement joins TRBV6-6 to TRBJ2-5, with 7 positions matching TRBD1. The receptor's source is a human donor with POMP-related autoinflammation and immune dysregulation (PRAID). The sample in question was CD4+ T cells from PBMCs, obtained before stem cell transplantation. The CDR3 spells CASSEGQPVGQYF. CDR3 nucleotides: TGTGCCAGCAGTGAGGGACAGCCGGTCGGGCAGTACTTC.